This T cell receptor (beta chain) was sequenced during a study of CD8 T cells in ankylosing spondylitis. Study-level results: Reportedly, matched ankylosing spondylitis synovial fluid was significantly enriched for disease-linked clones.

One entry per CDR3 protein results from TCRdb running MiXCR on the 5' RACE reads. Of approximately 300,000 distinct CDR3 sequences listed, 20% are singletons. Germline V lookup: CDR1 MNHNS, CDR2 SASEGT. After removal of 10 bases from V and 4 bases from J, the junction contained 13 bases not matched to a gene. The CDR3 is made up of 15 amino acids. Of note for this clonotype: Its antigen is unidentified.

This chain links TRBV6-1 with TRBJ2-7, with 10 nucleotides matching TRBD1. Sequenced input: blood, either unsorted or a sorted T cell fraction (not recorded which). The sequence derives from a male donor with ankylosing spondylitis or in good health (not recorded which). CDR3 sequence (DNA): TGTGCCAACAATACGGGACAGGGGCCCTATTACGAGCAGTACGTC. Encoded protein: CANNTGQGPYYEQYV.